A single sample is the source of the 24 T cell receptor beta chains below, sequenced in a study of blood T cells in healthy people across ages. A second roughly 7 to 12 cycle PCR used barcoded and J-beta primers. TCRdb re-analysed the 5' RACE reads in MiXCR, keeping a single row per CDR3 protein. This table has hundreds of thousands of distinct CDR3 sequences, about 36% appearing once. Sequencing was done on a sample of blood. These receptors all come from a young man in good health.

This clonotype was detected many times. This sequence joins TRBV5-1 and TRBJ2-1, with TRBD2 identical over 12 bases. After removal of 4 bases from V and 7 bases from J, the junction contained 12 bases not matched to a gene. This CDR3 is built from 17 residues. From germline, CDR1 is SGHRS and CDR2 YFSETQ. In DNA, the CDR3 is TGCGCCAGCAGCCCAAATAATGGACTAGCGGGGAGGAATGAGCAGTTCTTC. Protein product: CASSPNNGLAGRNEQFF.

CDR3 DNA: TGTGCCAGCAGTACGACAGGGGGTCAGGGCTACACCTTC. Translated: CASSTTGGQGYTF. The V call is TRBV6-5, the J call TRBJ1-2, with TRBD1 matching 9 bases. The CDR3 sequence is 13 residues long. Germline CDR1 is MNHEY and CDR2 is SVGAGI. V was clipped by 5 bases and J by 8 bases; unmatched bases: 6.

In this sample, this clonotype turned up a few times. This chain connects TRBV12-3 or TRBV12-4 to TRBJ1-5, with D perhaps TRBD1 (6 bases). The CDR3 is made up of 18 amino acids. Trimming took off 5 bases at V and 5 bases at J, with 25 bases between the two ends. The CDR3 here is CASSPLGQGSRRHQPQHF. DNA for the CDR3: TGTGCCAGCAGTCCCTTGGGGCAGGGGTCGAGGAGGCATCAGCCCCAGCATTTT.

About this clonotype: Germline is not matched at one junction end, which may reflect a read error. The V and J genes are TRBV7-9 and TRBJ2-6; maybe TRBD1 (5 bases). In germline, CDR1 is SEHNR, CDR2 FQNEAQ (reference sequence). There are 17 residues in the CDR3. The CDR3 spells CASLDLDLHSGASVLTF. The CDR3 DNA reads TGTGCCAGCCTTGACCTTGACCTTCACTCTGGGGCCAGCGTCCTGACTTTC.

This clonotype was seen a handful of times. The chain has TRBV4-3 and TRBJ1-1; maybe TRBD1 (5 bases). Per the germline V gene, CDR1 is LGHNA and CDR2 is YSLEER. V was cut by 0 bases and J by 4 bases, with 12 bases left in between. The CDR3 spans 15 residues. The CDR3 here is CASSQDRRAATEAFF. The CDR3 DNA reads as TGCGCCAGCAGCCAAGATCGCAGGGCTGCCACTGAAGCTTTCTTT.

In nucleotides, the CDR3 is TGCGCCAGCAGCCAAGTGGCCGAACAGGGAGGTGAGCAGTACTTC. It translates to CASSQVAEQGGEQYF. V and J are TRBV4-3 and TRBJ2-5; D could derive from TRBD1 or TRBD2 (6 bases each). CDR1 and CDR2 from the germline V gene are LGHNA and YSLEER. There are 15 residues in the CDR3. V was cut by 1 base and J by 11 bases, with 20 bases left in between.

On this clonotype: Just one base apart from a much larger clone, this may be a read error. V usage is TRBV15 and J usage is TRBJ1-1, with D unclear. The CDR3 has 14 amino acids. With 1 base removed from V and 4 bases from J, the gap between germline ends came to 10 bases. Germline V gene data show CDR1 as LNHNV and CDR2 as YYDKDF (reference sequence). The CDR3 nucleotides are TGTGCCACCAGCAGAGGCGGGGTTAGCACTGAAGCTTTCTTT. It specifies CATSRGGVSTEAFF.

With regard to this clonotype: A much larger clone lies a single base off, so this may be a read error. V gene TRBV20-1 combines with J gene TRBJ2-1; 10 bases align to TRBD2. Germline V CDR1 and CDR2: DFQATT, SNEGSKA (reference sequence). The V and J ends lost 3 bases and 9 bases, in that order; junction bases with no gene match: 5. This CDR3 has 13 amino acids. DNA of the CDR3: TGCAGTGCTAGCCCTAGCGGGGGACGTGAGCAGTTCTTC. Its protein product is CSASPSGGREQFF.

The gene calls are TRBV7-9 and TRBJ2-4; D is perhaps TRBD1 or TRBD2 (5 bases each). TRBJ2-5 explains the end of the DNA better; the J call may be wrong. The germline V gene has CDR1 SEHNR and CDR2 FQNEAQ (reference sequence). The CDR3 sequence is 14 residues long. CDR3 coding DNA: TGTGCCAGCCCCCCCGGGGCGCGTTCCCAGACCCAGTACTTC. Translating gives CASPPGARSQTQYF.

This clonotype was detected ten times or more. This sequence joins TRBV10-3 and TRBJ2-5; D may be TRBD1 (5 bases). The germline V and J ends were trimmed by 0 bases and 4 bases, with 9 bases remaining between them. Germline-derived CDR1 and CDR2 are ENHRY and SYGVKD. This CDR3 is built from 14 residues. For the CDR3, the DNA is TGTGCCATCAGTGAGTCTGGCAGGGCAGAGACCCAGTACTTC. This translates into CAISESGRAETQYF.

This clonotype occurred many times. The chain carries TRBV6-5 and TRBJ2-3, with D unclear. This CDR3 is 15 amino acids long. The V gene lost 7 bases and the J gene lost 4 bases, with 18 bases spanning the gap. Looked up from germline, CDR1 is MNHEY and CDR2 is SVGAGI. The CDR3 sequence is CASNRAAYGADTQYF. In nucleotides, the CDR3 is TGTGCCAGCAATCGGGCCGCCTACGGAGCAGATACGCAGTATTTT.

There are a few counts of this clonotype. The CDR3 protein is CASSRLPRGADTQYF. The CDR3 DNA sequence: TGTGCCAGCAGTCGCCTCCCGCGGGGGGCAGATACGCAGTATTTT. J is TRBJ2-3 and V is TRBV6-5; 8 bases fit TRBD2. Germline V gene data show CDR1 as MNHEY and CDR2 as SVGAGI. After removal of 5 bases from V and 4 bases from J, the junction contained 8 bases not matched to a gene. This CDR3 has 15 residues.

This clonotype was picked up many times. The V and J genes are TRBV7-2 and TRBJ2-5; 8 positions match TRBD1. CDR3 length: 14 residues. Germline V lookup: CDR1 SGHTA, CDR2 FQGNSA. V lost 1 base, J lost 5 bases, and 3 bases stayed unmatched. The CDR3 DNA follows: TGTGCCAGCAGCTTAGTACAGGGGGTCGAGACCCAGTACTTC. This translates into CASSLVQGVETQYF.

Only a few counts were recorded for this clonotype. The V call is TRBV7-9, the J call TRBJ2-5, with 7 nucleotides matching TRBD1. The CDR3 runs 17 residues. Germline assignment: CDR1 SEHNR and CDR2 FQNEAQ (reference sequence). The V and J ends lost 2 bases and 4 bases, in that order; junction bases with no gene match: 13. CDR3 bases: TGTGCCAGCAGCTTATCTCGTGGGACAGCCTTCCCAGAGACCCAGTACTTC. Its protein is CASSLSRGTAFPETQYF.

The CDR3 spells CASSFPGQGSYEQYF. The CDR3 DNA reads as TGTGCCAGCAGTTTCCCGGGACAGGGAAGCTACGAGCAGTACTTC. The chain combines TRBV2 with TRBJ2-7, with 9 bases aligning to TRBD1. V was clipped by 5 bases and J by 3 bases; unmatched bases: 8. Germline V gives CDR1 SNHLY, CDR2 FYNNEI. The CDR3 extends over 15 amino acids. The complete variable domain, with remaining parts taken from reference TRBV2 and TRBJ2-7, reads EPEVTQTPSHQVTQMGQEVILRCVPISNHLYFYWYRQILGQKVEFLVSFYNNEISEKSEIFDDQFSVERPDGSNFTLKIRSTKLEDSAMYFCASSFPGQGSYEQYFGPGTRLTVT.

Many counts were recorded for this clonotype. The chain has TRBV12-3 or TRBV12-4 and TRBJ1-2; no clear D. With 6 bases removed from V and 4 bases from J, the gap between germline ends came to 15 bases. The CDR3 runs to 14 residues. This chain's CDR3 is CASSSTSVSYGYTF. The CDR3 nucleotides read TGTGCCAGCAGCTCCACTAGCGTCAGCTATGGCTACACCTTC.

The V and J genes are TRBV5-1 and TRBJ2-3; 13 bases align to TRBD2. Per germline, CDR1 SGHRS and CDR2 YFSETQ. The CDR3 has 17 residues. V gave up 1 base and J gave up 0 bases; unmatched junction bases: 2. The CDR3 spells CASSLTSGGASTDTQYF. The CDR3 DNA sequence: TGCGCCAGCAGCTTGACTAGCGGGGGGGCTAGCACAGATACGCAGTATTTT.

This clonotype was seen only a few times. This rearrangement joins TRBV11-2 to TRBJ1-2, with D perhaps TRBD1 (6 bases). CDR3 length: 13 residues. Trimming removed 1 base at V and 10 bases at J, with 13 bases between. Germline V lookup: CDR1 SGHAT, CDR2 FQNNGV. CDR3 in amino acids: CASSLAPGELYTF. In nucleotides, the CDR3 is TGTGCCAGCAGCTTAGCCCCAGGGGAACTCTACACCTTC. The variable domain in full, completed from reference TRBV11-2 and TRBJ1-2, reads EAGVAQSPRYKIIEKRQSVAFWCNPISGHATLYWYQQILGQGPKLLIQFQNNGVVDDSQLPKDRFSAERLKGVDSTLKIQPAKLEDSAVYLCASSLAPGELYTFGSGTRLTVV.

A word on this clonotype: Given a much more abundant clone one base away, this may be a read error. The genes are TRBV12-3 or TRBV12-4 and TRBJ2-5; D tentatively fits TRBD1 or TRBD2 (5 bases each). V shed 5 bases and J shed 11 bases, with 24 bases lying between them. The CDR3 sequence is 15 residues long. The CDR3 sequence: CASSPHPRDHNEQYF. The CDR3 DNA reads TGTGCCAGCAGTCCCCATCCCAGGGACCACAATGAGCAGTACTTC.

V and J are TRBV7-9 and TRBJ2-3; TRBD2 matches at 11 bases. CDR1 is SEHNR and CDR2 is FQNEAQ in the germline V gene (reference sequence). The CDR3 consists of 15 residues. Losses at the gene ends were 4 bases for V and 4 bases for J; bases not matched to a gene: 4. This CDR3 reads CASSSSGGMADTQYF. In DNA form, the CDR3 reads TGTGCCAGCAGCTCTAGCGGGGGGATGGCAGATACGCAGTATTTT.

This sequence joins TRBV4-3 and TRBJ2-5, with 11 nucleotides matching TRBD2. J lost 11 bases, V lost 4 bases, and 21 bases had no gene match. The CDR3 sequence is 18 residues long. CDR1 is LGHNA and CDR2 is YSLEER in the germline V gene. This CDR3 is CASSRGTSGGPSYNEQYF. The CDR3 DNA reads as TGCGCCAGCAGCCGAGGTACTAGCGGGGGCCCTTCCTACAATGAGCAGTACTTC.

This clonotype appeared a few times. The rearrangement uses TRBV30 and TRBJ1-1; D call uncertain. The CDR3 spans 13 residues. Looked up from germline, CDR1 is GTSNPN and CDR2 is SVGIG (reference sequence). The V gene lost 6 bases and the J gene lost 1 base, with 12 bases spanning the gap. The CDR3 bases are TGTGCCTGCTTCGACTCTTGGAACACTGAAGCTTTCTTT. It specifies CACFDSWNTEAFF.

This clonotype was observed a handful of times. The chain combines TRBV20-1 with TRBJ2-3, with 11 bases identical to TRBD2. V lost 6 bases to trimming and J lost 4 bases; unmatched junction nucleotides: 6. CDR1 and CDR2 (germline): DFQATT, SNEGSKA (reference sequence). The CDR3 runs to 14 residues. CDR3 bases: TGCAGTGCCTATAGCGGGGGGGCACCAGATACGCAGTATTTT. Its translation: CSAYSGGAPDTQYF.

V is TRBV5-1 and J is TRBJ2-6, with D possibly TRBD1 on 5 matching bases. Germline V CDR1 and CDR2: SGHRS, YFSETQ. Deletions cut 1 base from V and 1 base from J, with 12 bases between. CDR3 length: 17 residues. The chain's CDR3 is CASSLTVRDSGANVLTF. CDR3 DNA: TGCGCCAGCAGCTTGACGGTCAGGGATTCTGGGGCCAACGTCCTGACTTTC. The entire variable domain, with the rest obtained from reference TRBV5-1 and TRBJ2-6, is as follows: KAGVTQTPRYLIKTRGQQVTLSCSPISGHRSVSWYQQTPGQGLQFLFEYFSETQRNKGNFPGRFSGRQFSNSRSEMNVSTLELGDSALYLCASSLTVRDSGANVLTFGAGSRLTVL.